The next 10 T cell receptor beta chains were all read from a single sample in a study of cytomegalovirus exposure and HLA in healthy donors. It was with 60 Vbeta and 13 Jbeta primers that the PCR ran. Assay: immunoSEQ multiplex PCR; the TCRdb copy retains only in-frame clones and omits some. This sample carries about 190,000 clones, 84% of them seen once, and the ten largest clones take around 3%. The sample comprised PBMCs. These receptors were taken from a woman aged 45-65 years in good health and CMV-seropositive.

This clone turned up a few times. The CDR3 nucleotides are TGCGCCAGCAGCTCCCAGATGAACACTGAAGCTTTCTTT. Protein sequence: CASSSQMNTEAFF. The V call is TRBV5-1, the J call TRBJ1-1; the D is unclear. V lost 3 bases, J lost 0 bases, and 6 bases lay in between. Germline values: CDR1 SGHRS, CDR2 YFSETQ. CDR3 length: 13 amino acids.

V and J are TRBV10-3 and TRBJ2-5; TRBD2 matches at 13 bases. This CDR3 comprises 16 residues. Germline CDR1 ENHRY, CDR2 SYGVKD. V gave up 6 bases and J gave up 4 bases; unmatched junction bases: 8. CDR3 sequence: CAISLTSGGAVETQYF. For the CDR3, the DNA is TGTGCCATCAGCCTTACTAGCGGGGGGGCCGTAGAGACCCAGTACTTC.

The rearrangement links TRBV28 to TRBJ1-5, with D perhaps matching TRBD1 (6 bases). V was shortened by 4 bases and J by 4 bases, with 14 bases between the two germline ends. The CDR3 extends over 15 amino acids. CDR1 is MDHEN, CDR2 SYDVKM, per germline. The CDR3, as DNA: TGTGCCAGCAGTTACTCAGACAGGTTAAATCAGCCCCAGCATTTT. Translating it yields CASSYSDRLNQPQHF. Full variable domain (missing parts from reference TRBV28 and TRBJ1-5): DVKVTQSSRYLVKRTGEKVFLECVQDMDHENMFWYRQDPGLGLRLIYFSYDVKMKEKGDIPEGYSVSREKKERFSLILESASTNQTSMYLCASSYSDRLNQPQHFGDGTRLSIL.

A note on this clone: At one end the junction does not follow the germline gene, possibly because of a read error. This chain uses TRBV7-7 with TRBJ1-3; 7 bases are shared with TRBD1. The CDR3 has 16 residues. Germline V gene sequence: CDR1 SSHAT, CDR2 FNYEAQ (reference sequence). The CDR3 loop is CASSLVPTGIGNTIYF. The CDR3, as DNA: TGTGCTAGCAGCTTAGTTCCGACAGGGATAGGAAACACCATATATTTT.

CDR3: CASSIGTVGNTIYF. The CDR3 DNA is TGTGCCAGTAGTATAGGGACAGTTGGAAACACCATATATTTT. V gene TRBV19 combines with J gene TRBJ1-3; tentative D call: TRBD1 (6 bases). This CDR3 contains 14 residues. Between the trimmed V and J ends, which lost 1 base and 3 bases, there was a span of 7 bases. Germline lookup yields CDR1 LNHDA and CDR2 SQIVND (reference sequence).

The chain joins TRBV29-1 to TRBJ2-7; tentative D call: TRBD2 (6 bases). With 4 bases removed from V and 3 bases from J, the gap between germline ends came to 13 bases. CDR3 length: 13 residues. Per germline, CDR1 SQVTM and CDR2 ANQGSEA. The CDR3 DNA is TGCAGCGTTGGTTGGAGGGAAGGCTACGAGCAGTACTTC. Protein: CSVGWREGYEQYF.

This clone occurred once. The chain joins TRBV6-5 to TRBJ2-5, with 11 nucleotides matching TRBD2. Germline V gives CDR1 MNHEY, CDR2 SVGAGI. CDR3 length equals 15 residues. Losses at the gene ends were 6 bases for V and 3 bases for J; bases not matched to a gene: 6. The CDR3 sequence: CASSPLAGGKETQYF. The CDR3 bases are TGTGCCAGCAGCCCATTAGCGGGGGGGAAAGAGACCCAGTACTTC.

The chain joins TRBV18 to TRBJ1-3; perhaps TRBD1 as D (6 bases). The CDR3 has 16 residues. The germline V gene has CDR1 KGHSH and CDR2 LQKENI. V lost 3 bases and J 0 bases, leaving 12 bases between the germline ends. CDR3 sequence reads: CASSPQAGDSGNTIYF. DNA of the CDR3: TGTGCCAGCTCACCGCAGGCAGGGGACTCTGGAAACACCATATATTTT.

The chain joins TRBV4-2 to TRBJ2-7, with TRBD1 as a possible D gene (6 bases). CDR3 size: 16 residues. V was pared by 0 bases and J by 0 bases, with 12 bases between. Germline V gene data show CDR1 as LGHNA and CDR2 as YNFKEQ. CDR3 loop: CASSQDYQGISYEQYF. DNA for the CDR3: TGTGCCAGCAGCCAAGATTACCAGGGGATCTCCTACGAGCAGTACTTC.

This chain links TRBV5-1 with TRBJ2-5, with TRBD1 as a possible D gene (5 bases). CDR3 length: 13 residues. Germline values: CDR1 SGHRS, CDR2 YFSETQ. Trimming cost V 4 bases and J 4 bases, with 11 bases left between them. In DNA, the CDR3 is TGCGCCAGCAGCCTCAGGGTTAGAGAGACCCAGTACTTC. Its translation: CASSLRVRETQYF.